This TCR beta chain was identified during a study of CD8+ T cells in alopecia areata. General study findings and limits: Scalp clonality and expanded CD8+ clones among the top 100 showed significant decreases with tofacitinib. Scalp sequencing captures resident alphabeta T cells of normal skin too. Although TCR sharing was seen in mice, sharing across patients was less clear, possibly for HLA-related reasons.

The CDR3 is 11 residues long. CDR1 SQVTM and CDR2 ANQGSEA come from the germline V gene. V lost 6 bases to trimming and J lost 7 bases, with 12 bases between them. Points on this clone: Its specificity is not known.

Treatment here: oral pan-JAK inhibitor, 5-10 mg twice daily. RNA was isolated and reverse transcribed to cDNA, the sequencing template. Method: immunoSEQ multiplex PCR; TCRdb's copy keeps in-frame clones and lacks some. The sample carries 80,000 to 100,000 clones, 44% recorded once. The V and J genes are TRBV29-1 and TRBJ2-5, with D uncertain. Sequencing used CD8+ T cells sorted from blood, obtained at week 24, from a patient treated with tofacitinib. This sequence originates from a human donor with alopecia areata. The DNA for the CDR3 is TGCAGCGTCCCCAGGAGTGGGACCCAGTACTTC. Protein product: CSVPRSGTQYF.